Each of the 19 T cell receptor beta chains below was sequenced from the same sample in a study of cytomegalovirus exposure and HLA in healthy donors. PCR was performed using 60 Vbeta and 13 Jbeta primers. TCRdb's table, derived via immunoSEQ multiplex PCR, lists solely in-frame clones and lacks some. The table has roughly 200,000 clones, about four fifths seen once; the top ten hold about 3.1%. Sequenced material: PBMCs. All receptors derive from a man aged 30-40 years in good health and CMV-seronegative.

In its sample, this clone was seen a few times. The chain has TRBV9 and TRBJ2-2; D perhaps matches TRBD1 (5 bases). Germline V lookup: CDR1 SGDLS, CDR2 YYNGEE. CDR3 size: 16 residues. The V gene lost 2 bases and the J gene lost 4 bases, with 15 bases spanning the gap. CDR3 coding DNA: TGTGCCAGCAGCGTCCGACCTAGGGGCGGCACCGGGGAGCTGTTTTTT. As protein: CASSVRPRGGTGELFF.

The chain employs TRBV15 and TRBJ2-5; 7 nucleotides agree with TRBD2. This CDR3 is 14 amino acids long. Germline loops: CDR1 LNHNV, CDR2 YYDKDF (reference sequence). V gave up 0 bases and J gave up 9 bases; unmatched junction bases: 7. CDR3 sequence: CATSRDLGGGAQYF. The DNA for the CDR3 is TGTGCCACCAGCAGAGACCTCGGGGGAGGGGCCCAGTACTTC.

V gene TRBV7-3 combines with J gene TRBJ2-1; 11 bases agree with TRBD2. Germline trimming cut 3 bases from V and 9 bases from J; bases unmatched to any gene: 4. The CDR3 consists of 14 residues. The germline gives CDR1 SGHTA, CDR2 FQGTGA. In nucleotides, the CDR3 is TGTGCCAGCAGCTTGTTTCTAGCGGGGGGTGAGCAGTTCTTC. Residues: CASSLFLAGGEQFF.

The V call is TRBV2, the J call TRBJ2-1; 12 bases agree with TRBD2. Germline V gene lookup returns CDR1 SNHLY and CDR2 FYNNEI. With V trimmed by 5 bases and J by 5 bases, 4 bases remained unmatched. This CDR3 spans 15 amino acids. The CDR3: CASSILAGGDNEQFF. The CDR3 nucleotides read TGTGCCAGCAGTATCCTAGCGGGGGGGGACAATGAGCAGTTCTTC.

The chain is built from TRBV29-1 and TRBJ1-4; D gene ambiguous. Per the germline V gene, CDR1 is SQVTM and CDR2 is ANQGSEA. This CDR3 is built from 14 residues. Trimming shortened V by 0 bases and J by 4 bases, and 9 bases separated the two germline ends. The DNA of the CDR3 is TGCAGCGTTGAAGATCGGAGGATTAATGAAAAACTGTTTTTT. Amino acid sequence: CSVEDRRINEKLFF. Supplemented by reference TRBV29-1 and TRBJ1-4, the full variable domain reads SAVISQKPSRDICQRGTSLTIQCQVDSQVTMMFWYRQQPGQSLTLIATANQGSEATYESGFVIDKFPISRPNLTFSTLTVSNMSPEDSSIYLCSVEDRRINEKLFFGSGTQLSVL.

This chain connects TRBV6-5 to TRBJ1-2; D is undetermined. The length of the CDR3 is 13 residues. The V end was cut by 3 bases, the J end by 2 bases, with 7 bases between. CDR1 is MNHEY, CDR2 SVGAGI, per germline. The CDR3 loop is CASSYMRNYGYTF. CDR3 nucleotides: TGTGCCAGCAGTTATATGCGGAACTATGGCTACACCTTC.

V and J are TRBV7-8 and TRBJ2-5, with 8 bases matching TRBD1. Trimming cost V 4 bases and J 4 bases; bases outside gene matches: 8. This CDR3 comprises 15 residues. Germline lookup yields CDR1 SGHVS and CDR2 FQNEAQ. This CDR3 reads CASSYSQGAGETQYF. The CDR3 DNA reads TGTGCCAGCAGCTATTCCCAGGGGGCGGGAGAGACCCAGTACTTC.

V and J are TRBV5-1 and TRBJ2-3, with no clear D. V was cut by 0 bases and J by 2 bases, with 7 bases left in between. CDR1 is SGHRS, CDR2 YFSETQ, per germline. The CDR3 is 14 residues long. The CDR3 protein is CASSLGTDTDTQYF. For the CDR3, the DNA is TGCGCCAGCAGCTTGGGTACAGACACAGATACGCAGTATTTT.

The V gene is TRBV7-9, the J gene TRBJ2-5; 9 bases are a match to TRBD1. In germline, CDR1 is SEHNR, CDR2 FQNEAQ (reference sequence). V trimming: 6 bases; J trimming: 5 bases; junction bases outside the gene matches: 16. CDR3 length: 17 amino acids. In DNA, the CDR3 is TGTGCCAGCAGTTTCGGACAGGGGCTGGGTTTGGGGGAGACCCAGTACTTC. Residues: CASSFGQGLGLGETQYF.

This chain links TRBV11-2 with TRBJ2-7; 9 bases are a match to TRBD2. Per germline, CDR1 SGHAT and CDR2 FQNNGV. The CDR3 extends over 15 amino acids. V lost 1 base to trimming and J lost 2 bases; unmatched junction nucleotides: 3. The CDR3 loop reads CASSLVAGGTYEQYF. The DNA of the CDR3 is TGTGCCAGCAGCTTAGTGGCGGGGGGGACCTACGAGCAGTACTTC.

The rearrangement links TRBV5-4 to TRBJ1-2, with D perhaps TRBD1 (5 bases). The CDR3 has 17 amino acids. The V end lost 2 bases, the J end lost 5 bases, and 22 bases lay between the germline ends. The germline V gene has CDR1 SGHNT and CDR2 YYREEE (reference sequence). CDR3 bases: TGTGCCAGCAGCTTTAGTCTTGGGGCACACAACCAATATGGCTACACCTTC. It encodes CASSFSLGAHNQYGYTF. Based on the CDR3 plus reference TRBV5-4 and TRBJ1-2, the full variable domain is ETGVTQSPTHLIKTRGQQVTLRCSSQSGHNTVSWYQQALGQGPQFIFQYYREEENGRGNFPPRFSGLQFPNYSSELNVNALELDDSALYLCASSFSLGAHNQYGYTFGSGTRLTVV.

The chain recombines TRBV4-1 with TRBJ1-5; D might be TRBD1 (6 bases). The CDR3 sequence is 16 residues long. Trimming stripped 7 bases from V and 9 bases from J, with 25 bases between. The germline gives CDR1 MGHRA, CDR2 YSYEKL. The DNA of the CDR3 is TGCGCCAGCAATAGGGAGGGAGGAGGGGGGGGCGGGCCCCAGCATTTT. Translation: CASNREGGGGGGPQHF.

CDR3 DNA sequence: TGTGCCAGCAGCGTAGTAGGGGGGGGGAGTTCCTACAATGAGCAGTTCTTC. This encodes CASSVVGGGSSYNEQFF. This chain links TRBV9 with TRBJ2-1, with D possibly being TRBD2 (7 bases). Germline assignment: CDR1 SGDLS and CDR2 YYNGEE. Trimming cost V 0 bases and J 1 base, with 14 bases left between them. This CDR3 region has 17 residues.

This chain connects TRBV28 to TRBJ1-1, with D uncertain. Germline loops: CDR1 MDHEN, CDR2 SYDVKM. Trimming shortened V by 3 bases and J by 5 bases, and 19 bases separated the two germline ends. This CDR3 contains 16 residues. CDR3 DNA: TGTGCCAGCAGTTTCGCCCTCGGACTGAGGGTTACTGAAGCTTTCTTT. Translation gives CASSFALGLRVTEAFF.

The rearrangement links TRBV5-6 to TRBJ2-3, with D possibly being TRBD1 (5 bases). Looked up from germline, CDR1 is SGHDT and CDR2 is YYEEEE. Trimming stripped 0 bases from V and 9 bases from J, with 20 bases between. The CDR3 has 16 amino acids. The CDR3 DNA follows: TGTGCCAGCAGCTTGGAAGTAAGAACAGGATTGGGGACGCAGTATTTT. Encoded protein: CASSLEVRTGLGTQYF.

CDR3 DNA sequence: TGTGCCATCAGTTTCGGACAGGGCAGAGGCTACGAGCAGTACTTC. This sequence encodes CAISFGQGRGYEQYF. The chain has TRBV10-3 and TRBJ2-5; 8 bases line up with TRBD1. The last part of the DNA fits TRBJ2-7 better; the J call may be wrong. The CDR3 contains 15 residues. The germline V gene encodes CDR1 ENHRY and CDR2 SYGVKD.

The rearrangement joins TRBV5-4 to TRBJ2-5; 8 positions match TRBD2. Germline V lookup: CDR1 SGHNT, CDR2 YYREEE (reference sequence). The CDR3 totals 16 residues. Losses at the gene ends were 0 bases for V and 4 bases for J; bases not matched to a gene: 8. This CDR3 is CASSLESGTRSETQYF. The CDR3 DNA reads as TGTGCCAGCAGCTTGGAGTCCGGGACTAGGTCAGAGACCCAGTACTTC.

The rearrangement links TRBV7-2 to TRBJ2-7, with D possibly TRBD1 on 5 matching bases. Germline V gene lookup returns CDR1 SGHTA and CDR2 FQGNSA. This CDR3 has 16 residues. The ends were cut back, 4 bases at V and 0 bases at J, with 16 bases in the middle. CDR3 DNA: TGTGCCAGCAGCTCCCTTGGGGCTCCGGTCTCCTACGAGCAGTACTTC. Amino acid sequence: CASSSLGAPVSYEQYF.

V is TRBV18 and J is TRBJ1-2; 8 nucleotides align to TRBD1. CDR1 and CDR2 (germline): KGHSH, LQKENI. Unmatched junction bases numbered 11, after V lost 3 bases and J lost 8 bases. This CDR3 has 15 residues. The CDR3 loop reads CASSPIDRGKDGYTF. The CDR3 DNA reads TGTGCCAGCTCACCGATAGACAGGGGAAAGGACGGCTACACCTTC.